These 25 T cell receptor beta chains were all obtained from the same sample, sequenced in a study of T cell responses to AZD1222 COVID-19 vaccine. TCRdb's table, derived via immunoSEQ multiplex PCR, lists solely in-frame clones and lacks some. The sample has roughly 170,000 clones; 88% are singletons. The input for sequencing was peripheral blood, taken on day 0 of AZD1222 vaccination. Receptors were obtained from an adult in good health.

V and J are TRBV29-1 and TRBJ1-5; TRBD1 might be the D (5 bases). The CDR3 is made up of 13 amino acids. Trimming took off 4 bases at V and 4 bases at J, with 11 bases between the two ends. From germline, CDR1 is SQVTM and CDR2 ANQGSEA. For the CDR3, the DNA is TGCAGCGTTGCTGTGGGGGGGAATCAGCCCCAGCATTTT. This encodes CSVAVGGNQPQHF. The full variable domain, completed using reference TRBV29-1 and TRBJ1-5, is SAVISQKPSRDICQRGTSLTIQCQVDSQVTMMFWYRQQPGQSLTLIATANQGSEATYESGFVIDKFPISRPNLTFSTLTVSNMSPEDSSIYLCSVAVGGNQPQHFGDGTRLSIL.

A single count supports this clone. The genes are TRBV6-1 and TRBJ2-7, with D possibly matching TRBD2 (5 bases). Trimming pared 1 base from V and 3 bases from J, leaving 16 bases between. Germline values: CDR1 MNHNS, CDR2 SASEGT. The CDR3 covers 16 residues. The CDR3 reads CASSEEMRALFYEQYF. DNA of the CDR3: TGTGCCAGCAGTGAAGAGATGAGGGCTCTTTTCTACGAGCAGTACTTC.

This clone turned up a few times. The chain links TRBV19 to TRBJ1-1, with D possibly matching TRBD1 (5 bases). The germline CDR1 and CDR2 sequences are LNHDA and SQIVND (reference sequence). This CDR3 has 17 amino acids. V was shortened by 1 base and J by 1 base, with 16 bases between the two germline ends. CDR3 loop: CASSIVVGAAANTEAFF. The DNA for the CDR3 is TGTGCCAGTAGTATAGTCGTCGGGGCAGCAGCGAACACTGAAGCTTTCTTT. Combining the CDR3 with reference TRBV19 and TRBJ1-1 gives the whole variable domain DGGITQSPKYLFRKEGQNVTLSCEQNLNHDAMYWYRQDPGQGLRLIYYSQIVNDFQKGDIAEGYSVSREKKESFPLTVTSAQKNPTAFYLCASSIVVGAAANTEAFFGQGTRLTVV.

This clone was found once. The CDR3 is CASSRGGSGVNSPLHF. CDR3 bases: TGTGCCAGCAGCCGCGGGGGGTCTGGGGTTAATTCACCCCTCCACTTT. V gene TRBV5-6 combines with J gene TRBJ1-6; D is perhaps TRBD1 (5 bases). This CDR3 is 16 amino acids long. Between the trimmed V and J ends, which lost 4 bases and 6 bases, there was a span of 17 bases. The germline CDR1 and CDR2 sequences are SGHDT and YYEEEE.

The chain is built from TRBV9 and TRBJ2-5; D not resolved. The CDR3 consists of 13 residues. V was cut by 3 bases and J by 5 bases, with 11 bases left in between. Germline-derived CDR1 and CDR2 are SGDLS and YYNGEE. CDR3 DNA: TGTGCCAGCAGCGCAGCCCCTTGGGAGACCCAGTACTTC. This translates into CASSAAPWETQYF.

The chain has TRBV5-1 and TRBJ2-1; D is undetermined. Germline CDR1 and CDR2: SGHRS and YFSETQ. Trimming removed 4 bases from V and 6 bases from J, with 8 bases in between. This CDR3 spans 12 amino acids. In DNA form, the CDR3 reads TGCGCCAGCAGCCATCAACGCAATGAGCAGTTCTTC. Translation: CASSHQRNEQFF.

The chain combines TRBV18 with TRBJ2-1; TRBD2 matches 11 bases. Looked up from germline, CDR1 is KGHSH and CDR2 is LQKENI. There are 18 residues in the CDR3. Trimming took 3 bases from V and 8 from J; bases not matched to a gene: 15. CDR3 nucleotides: TGTGCCAGCTCACCTCGGAATAGCGGGGGGGCAATGGTTTATGAGCAGTTCTTC. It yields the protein CASSPRNSGGAMVYEQFF.

The CDR3 DNA is TGTGCCAGTAGTACCTTGACTAGCGGGGGGCAGTACTTC. It codes for CASSTLTSGGQYF. The chain joins TRBV19 to TRBJ2-4; 13 nucleotides align to TRBD2. Germline values: CDR1 LNHDA, CDR2 SQIVND (reference sequence). The V segment lost 4 bases and the J segment 13 bases; nucleotides outside the gene matches: 4. The CDR3 has 13 residues.

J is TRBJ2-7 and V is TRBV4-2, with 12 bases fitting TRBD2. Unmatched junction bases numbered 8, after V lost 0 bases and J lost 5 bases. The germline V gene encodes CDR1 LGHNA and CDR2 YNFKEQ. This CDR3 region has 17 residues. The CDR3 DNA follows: TGTGCCAGCAGCCAAGACCCGACTAGCGGGAGCATCCACGAGCAGTACTTC. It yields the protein CASSQDPTSGSIHEQYF.

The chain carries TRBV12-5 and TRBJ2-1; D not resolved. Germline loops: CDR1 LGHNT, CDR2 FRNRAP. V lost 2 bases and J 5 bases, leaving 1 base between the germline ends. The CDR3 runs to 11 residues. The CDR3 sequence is CASGLNNEQFF. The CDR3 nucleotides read TGTGCTAGTGGTTTGAACAATGAGCAGTTCTTC.

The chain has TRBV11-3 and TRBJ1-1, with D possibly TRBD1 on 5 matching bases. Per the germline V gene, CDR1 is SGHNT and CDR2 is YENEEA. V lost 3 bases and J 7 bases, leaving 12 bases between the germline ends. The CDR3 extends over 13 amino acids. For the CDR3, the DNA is TGTGCCAGCAGCTTTGGGGGAGGTGATGAAGCTTTCTTT. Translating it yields CASSFGGGDEAFF. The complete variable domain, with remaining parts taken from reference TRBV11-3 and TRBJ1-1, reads EAGVVQSPRYKIIEKKQPVAFWCNPISGHNTLYWYLQNLGQGPELLIRYENEEAVDDSQLPKDRFSAERLKGVDSTLKIQPAELGDSAVYLCASSFGGGDEAFFGQGTRLTVV.

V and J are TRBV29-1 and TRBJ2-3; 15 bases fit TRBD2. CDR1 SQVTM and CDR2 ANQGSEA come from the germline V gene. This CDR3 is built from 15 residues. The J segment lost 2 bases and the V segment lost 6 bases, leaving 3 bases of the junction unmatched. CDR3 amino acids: CSVRTSGRATDTQYF. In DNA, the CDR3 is TGCAGCGTCAGGACTAGCGGGAGGGCCACAGATACGCAGTATTTT.

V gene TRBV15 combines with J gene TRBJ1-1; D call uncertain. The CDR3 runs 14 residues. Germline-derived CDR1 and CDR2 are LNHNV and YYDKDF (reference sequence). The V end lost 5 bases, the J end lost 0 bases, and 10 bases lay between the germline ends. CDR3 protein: CATSWGEVNTEAFF. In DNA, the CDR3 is TGTGCCACCAGCTGGGGAGAAGTGAACACTGAAGCTTTCTTT.

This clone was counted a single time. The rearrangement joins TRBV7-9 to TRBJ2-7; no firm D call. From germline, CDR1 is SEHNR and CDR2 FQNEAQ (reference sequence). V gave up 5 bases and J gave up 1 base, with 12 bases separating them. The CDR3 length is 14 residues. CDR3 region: CASSLGARSYEQYF. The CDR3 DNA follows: TGTGCCAGCAGCCTCGGAGCCCGATCCTACGAGCAGTACTTC.

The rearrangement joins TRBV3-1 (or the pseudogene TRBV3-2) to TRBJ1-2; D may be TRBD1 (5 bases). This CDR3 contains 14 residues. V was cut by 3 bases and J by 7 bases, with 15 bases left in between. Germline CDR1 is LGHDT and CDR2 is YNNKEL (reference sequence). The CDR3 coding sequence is TGTGCCAGCAGCCATAGAGACAGTCGAAGTGGCTACACCTTC. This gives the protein CASSHRDSRSGYTF.

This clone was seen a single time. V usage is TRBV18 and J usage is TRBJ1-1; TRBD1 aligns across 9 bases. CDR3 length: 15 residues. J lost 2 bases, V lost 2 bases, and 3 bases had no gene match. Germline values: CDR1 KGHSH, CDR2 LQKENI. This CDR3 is CASSPKGQGNTEAFF. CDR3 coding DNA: TGTGCCAGCTCACCAAAGGGACAGGGTAACACTGAAGCTTTCTTT.

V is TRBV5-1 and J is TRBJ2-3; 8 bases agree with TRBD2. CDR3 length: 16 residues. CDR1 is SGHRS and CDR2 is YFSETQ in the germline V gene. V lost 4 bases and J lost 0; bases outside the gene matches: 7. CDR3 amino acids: CASSMAGGTSTDTQYF. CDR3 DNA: TGCGCCAGCAGCATGGCGGGGGGTACTAGCACAGATACGCAGTATTTT.

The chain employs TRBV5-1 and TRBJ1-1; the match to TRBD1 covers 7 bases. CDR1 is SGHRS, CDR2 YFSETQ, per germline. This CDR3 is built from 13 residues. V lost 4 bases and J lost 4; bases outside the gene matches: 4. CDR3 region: CASSIAGGTEAFF. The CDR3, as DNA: TGCGCCAGCAGCATAGCAGGGGGCACTGAAGCTTTCTTT. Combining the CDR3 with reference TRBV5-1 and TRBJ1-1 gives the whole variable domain KAGVTQTPRYLIKTRGQQVTLSCSPISGHRSVSWYQQTPGQGLQFLFEYFSETQRNKGNFPGRFSGRQFSNSRSEMNVSTLELGDSALYLCASSIAGGTEAFFGQGTRLTVV.

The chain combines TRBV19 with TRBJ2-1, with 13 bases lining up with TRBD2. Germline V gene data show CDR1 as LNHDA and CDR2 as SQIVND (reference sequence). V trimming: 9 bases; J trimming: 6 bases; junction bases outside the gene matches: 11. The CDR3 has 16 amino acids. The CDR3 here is CASLARGLAGLNEQFF. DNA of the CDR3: TGTGCCAGCCTTGCCCGGGGACTAGCGGGACTCAATGAGCAGTTCTTC.

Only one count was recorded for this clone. CDR3 nucleotides: TGTGCCAGCAGCGTAAGGAATCACGGGACTAGCGGGGGGGCAGTCGCAGATACGCAGTATTTT. Translation: CASSVRNHGTSGGAVADTQYF. The chain joins TRBV9 to TRBJ2-3, with 16 bases aligning to TRBD2. With V trimmed by 1 base and J by 4 bases, 15 bases remained unmatched. The germline V gene encodes CDR1 SGDLS and CDR2 YYNGEE. The CDR3 contains 21 residues.

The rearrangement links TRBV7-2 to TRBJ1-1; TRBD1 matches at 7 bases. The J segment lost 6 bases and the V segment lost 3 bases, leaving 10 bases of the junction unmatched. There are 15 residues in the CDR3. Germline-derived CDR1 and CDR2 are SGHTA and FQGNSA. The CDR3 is CASSLSTGPPSEAFF. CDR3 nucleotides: TGTGCCAGCAGCTTGTCGACAGGGCCCCCATCTGAAGCTTTCTTT.

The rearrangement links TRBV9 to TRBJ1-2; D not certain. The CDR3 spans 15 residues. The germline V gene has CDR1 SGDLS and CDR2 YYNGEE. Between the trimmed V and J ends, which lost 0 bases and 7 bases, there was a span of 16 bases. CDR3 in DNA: TGTGCCAGCAGCGTAGAATCTACGGTTATGGGTGGCTACACCTTC. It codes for CASSVESTVMGGYTF.

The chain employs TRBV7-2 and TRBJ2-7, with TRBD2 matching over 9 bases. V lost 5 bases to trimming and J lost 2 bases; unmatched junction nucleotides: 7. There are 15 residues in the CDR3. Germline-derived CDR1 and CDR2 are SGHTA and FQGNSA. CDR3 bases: TGTGCCAGCAGCCAAATGACTAGCGGAACCTACGAGCAGTACTTC. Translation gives CASSQMTSGTYEQYF.

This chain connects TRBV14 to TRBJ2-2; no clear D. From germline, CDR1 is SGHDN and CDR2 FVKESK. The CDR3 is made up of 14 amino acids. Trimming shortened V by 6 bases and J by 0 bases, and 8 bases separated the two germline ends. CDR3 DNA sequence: TGTGCCAGCAGTCGAGACTCGAACACCGGGGAGCTGTTTTTT. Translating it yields CASSRDSNTGELFF. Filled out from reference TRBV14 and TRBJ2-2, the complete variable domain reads EAGVTQFPSHSVIEKGQTVTLRCDPISGHDNLYWYRRVMGKEIKFLLHFVKESKQDESGMPNNRFLAERTGGTYSTLKVQPAELEDSGVYFCASSRDSNTGELFFGEGSRLTVL.

The CDR3 DNA follows: TGCGCCAGCAGCTCTGTGACCAGGGACGTTAACTATGGCTACACCTTC. Translated: CASSSVTRDVNYGYTF. The gene calls are TRBV5-1 and TRBJ1-2; D may be TRBD1 (5 bases). There are 16 residues in the CDR3. Trimming took 3 bases from V and 1 from J, leaving 16 bases between them. Germline CDR1 SGHRS, CDR2 YFSETQ.